These T cell receptor beta chains were read from a single sample in a study of response to subunit inactivated influenza vaccine. TCRdb redid the calling of the RT-PCR reads with MiXCR, one entry per CDR3 protein. This table has hundreds of thousands of distinct CDR3 sequences, 11% to 15% appearing once. This specimen consisted of PBMCs from blood, obtained less than 15 days before vaccination. The receptors shown here come from a middle-aged man who received an inactivated influenza vaccine. Both conserved end residues are part of each CDR3. D genes are given only for firm matches. Size values are once, few and many counts, or a class for expanded clones, and some rows have none.

>.|.|TRBJ2-5|TRBV7-9
CASSLGSVKDQYF
TGTGCCAGCAGCTTAGGTAGCGTGAAGGACCAGTACTTC
>TRBD1|.|TRBJ2-1|TRBV12-3/TRBV12-4
CASSLRQGVIDEQFF
TGTGCCAGCAGTTTACGGCAGGGGGTGATCGATGAGCAGTTCTTC
>.|.|TRBJ2-1|TRBV27
CASSHSPGLYEQFF
TGTGCCAGCAGCCACAGCCCGGGGCTCTATGAGCAGTTCTTC
>.|.|TRBJ1-3|TRBV25-1
CASSWSGKSSGNTIYF
TGTGCCAGCAGTTGGTCCGGGAAAAGCTCTGGAAACACCATATATTTT
>.|.|TRBJ2-1|TRBV11-2
CASSLGLGVEQFF
TGTGCCAGCAGCTTAGGTCTAGGGGTTGAGCAGTTCTTC
>TRBD1|many|TRBJ2-2|TRBV5-1
CASSFLGQGTTGELFF
TGCGCCAGCAGCTTCTTGGGACAGGGGACGACCGGGGAGCTGTTTTTT
>.|.|TRBJ2-1|TRBV25-1
CASSESGQGRRNEQFF
TGTGCCAGCAGTGAAAGTGGGCAGGGAAGGCGAAATGAGCAGTTCTTC
>.|many|TRBJ2-1|TRBV6-2/TRBV6-3
CASSYRNEQFF
TGTGCCAGCAGTTACAGGAATGAGCAGTTCTTC
>TRBD2|.|TRBJ2-7|TRBV9
CASSVGLAEVSYEQYF
TGTGCCAGCAGCGTGGGACTAGCCGAAGTTTCCTACGAGCAGTACTTC
>.|.|TRBJ2-7|TRBV28
CATGGGQGSYEQYF
TGTGCCACCGGAGGGGGACAAGGGAGCTACGAGCAGTACTTC
>TRBD2|.|TRBJ2-1|TRBV24-1
CATSDNGLADNNEQFF
TGTGCCACCAGTGACAATGGACTAGCGGATAACAATGAGCAGTTCTTC
>.|.|TRBJ2-7|TRBV6-6
CASSYVGEYEQYF
TGTGCCAGCAGTTACGTGGGTGAATACGAGCAGTACTTC
>.|few|TRBJ1-1|TRBV12-3/TRBV12-4
CASSRTDKRSGAFF
TGTGCCAGCAGTAGGACCGATAAACGGAGTGGGGCTTTCTTT
>TRBD2|.|TRBJ2-1|TRBV9
CASSVGPLAGGYNEQFF
TGTGCCAGCAGCGTAGGACCCCTAGCGGGGGGGTACAATGAGCAGTTCTTC
>.|.|TRBJ1-1|TRBV28
CASSLTERWGEVRTEAFF
TGTGCCAGCAGTTTGACAGAGCGTTGGGGCGAAGTCCGCACTGAAGCTTTCTTT